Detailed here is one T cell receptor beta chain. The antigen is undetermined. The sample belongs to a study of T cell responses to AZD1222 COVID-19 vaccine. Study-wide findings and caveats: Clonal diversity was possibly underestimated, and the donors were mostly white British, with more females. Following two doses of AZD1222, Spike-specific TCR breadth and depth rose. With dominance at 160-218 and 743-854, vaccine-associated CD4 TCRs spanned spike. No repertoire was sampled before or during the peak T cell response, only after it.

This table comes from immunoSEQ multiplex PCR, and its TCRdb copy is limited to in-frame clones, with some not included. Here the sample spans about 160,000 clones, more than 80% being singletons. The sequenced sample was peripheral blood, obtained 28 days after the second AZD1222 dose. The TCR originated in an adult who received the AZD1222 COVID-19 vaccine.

The CDR3 spells CAIGPGTGVEQYF. CDR3 nucleotide sequence: TGTGCCATCGGACCGGGGACAGGGGTCGAGCAGTACTTC. This rearrangement joins TRBV10-3 to TRBJ2-7; 10 bases are shared with TRBD1. Germline lookup yields CDR1 ENHRY and CDR2 SYGVKD. This CDR3 spans 13 amino acids. The trim removed 8 bases at V and 6 bases at J, leaving 7 bases unmatched.